What follows are 13 T cell receptor beta chains derived from one specimen sequenced in a study of Graves' ophthalmopathy and Graves' hyperthyroidism. RNA served as the template for amplifying TCR beta CDR3 regions. Following a first-round RT-PCR that used HTBI primers, a second-round multiplex PCR was carried out. TCRdb recomputed calls from the multiplex PCR reads with MiXCR, one row per CDR3 protein. The table has over a million distinct CDR3 sequences, 36% seen once. Sequencing input: peripheral blood or thyroid tissue (not recorded which). These receptors came from an adult man with Graves' hyperthyroidism.

This clonotype appeared once. The chain combines TRBV2 with TRBJ1-1; 10 nucleotides line up with TRBD1. Germline V gives CDR1 SNHLY, CDR2 FYNNEI. The CDR3 consists of 13 residues. J gave up 0 bases and V 11 bases, and 3 bases lay outside the gene matches. The CDR3: CAGTGEVNTEAFF. The CDR3 nucleotides read TGTGCCGGGACAGGGGAGGTGAACACTGAAGCTTTCTTT.

There are many counts of this clonotype. The chain combines TRBV7-2 with TRBJ2-5; D remains ambiguous. V was shortened by 8 bases and J by 3 bases, with 13 bases between the two germline ends. Germline CDR1 and CDR2: SGHTA and FQGNSA. The CDR3 loop spans 13 amino acids. The CDR3: CASAAHGKETQYF. CDR3 in DNA: TGTGCCAGCGCGGCGCACGGCAAAGAGACCCAGTACTTC. The complete variable domain, with remaining parts taken from reference TRBV7-2 and TRBJ2-5, reads GAGVSQSPSNKVTEKGKDVELRCDPISGHTALYWYRQSLGQGLEFLIYFQGNSAPDKSGLPSDRFSAERTGGSVSTLTIQRTQQEDSAVYLCASAAHGKETQYFGPGTRLLVL.

A note on this clonotype: One end of the junction varies from germline; a read error may be responsible. The J gene is TRBJ1-1, the V gene TRBV29-1, with unresolved D. Germline values: CDR1 SQVTM, CDR2 ANQGSEA. The CDR3 length is 15 residues. The CDR3 sequence is CSVASSGRPNTEAFF. CDR3 in DNA: TGCAGCGTTGCCTCTAGCGGGAGGCCGAACACTGAAGCCTTCTTT.

This clonotype was seen repeatedly, ten times or more. V gene TRBV29-1 combines with J gene TRBJ1-4; possible D gene TRBD1, 6 bases. V lost 4 bases and J 7 bases, leaving 19 bases between the germline ends. The CDR3 is 15 residues long. Germline-derived CDR1 and CDR2 are SQVTM and ANQGSEA. In nucleotides, the CDR3 is TGCAGCGTTGTGGGGCTGGGGGGGGCAGGTGAAAAACTGTTTTTT. It specifies CSVVGLGGAGEKLFF.

This clonotype was picked up many times. The J gene is TRBJ1-1, the V gene TRBV12-3 or TRBV12-4; perhaps TRBD1 as D (6 bases). The CDR3 covers 11 residues. V gave up 5 bases and J gave up 11 bases, with 12 bases separating them. CDR3 protein: CASSGQGTAFF. The CDR3 region has the DNA TGTGCCAGCAGTGGGCAGGGGACCGCTTTCTTT.

A note on this clonotype: With a much larger clone just one base away, this may be a read error. The chain uses TRBV7-9 and TRBJ1-5; possible D gene TRBD1, 5 bases. V was pared by 0 bases and J by 6 bases, with 12 bases between. CDR1 SEHNR and CDR2 FQNEAQ come from the germline V gene (reference sequence). The CDR3 runs 15 residues. CDR3 in DNA: TGTGCCAGCAGCTTAGCCCGGGACCCGAGTCAGCCCCAGCATTTT. Encoded protein: CASSLARDPSQPQHF.

This clonotype was seen repeatedly, ten times or more. The chain joins TRBV12-3 or TRBV12-4 to TRBJ2-5; a weak D match, TRBD1 (5 bases). V was shortened by 5 bases and J by 5 bases, with 18 bases between the two germline ends. This CDR3 region has 15 residues. The CDR3, as DNA: TGTGCCAGCAGTCCCGGGTGGCAGGGAATGGAGACCCAGTACTTC. Amino acid sequence: CASSPGWQGMETQYF.

J is TRBJ1-2 and V is TRBV7-2, with a possible D match to TRBD1 (5 bases). Germline CDR1 reads SGHTA; CDR2 reads FQGNSA. V was pared by 7 bases and J by 6 bases, with 15 bases between. The CDR3 has 13 amino acids. CDR3 residues: CASTRNGDDGYTF. CDR3 bases: TGTGCCAGCACTCGTAACGGGGACGATGGCTACACCTTC. The full variable domain, completed using reference TRBV7-2 and TRBJ1-2, is GAGVSQSPSNKVTEKGKDVELRCDPISGHTALYWYRQSLGQGLEFLIYFQGNSAPDKSGLPSDRFSAERTGGSVSTLTIQRTQQEDSAVYLCASTRNGDDGYTFGSGTRLTVV.

This clonotype was seen ten or more times. V usage is TRBV14 and J usage is TRBJ2-7; D possibly corresponds to TRBD2 (5 bases). Germline CDR1 and CDR2: SGHDN and FVKESK. Trimming left V 1 base short and J 4 bases short, with 17 bases between. The CDR3 contains 16 residues. The CDR3 sequence: CASSQGANPGWYEQYF. In DNA, the CDR3 is TGTGCCAGCAGCCAAGGCGCAAACCCGGGGTGGTACGAGCAGTACTTC.

This chain links TRBV29-1 with TRBJ1-1; TRBD1 is a possible D gene (6 bases). The CDR3 extends over 11 amino acids. Germline V lookup: CDR1 SQVTM, CDR2 ANQGSEA. The ends were cut back, 8 bases at V and 5 bases at J, with 12 bases in the middle. CDR3 in amino acids: CSSGTRTEAFF. The CDR3 DNA reads TGCAGCTCCGGGACAAGGACTGAAGCTTTCTTT. Full variable domain (outside the CDR3, taken from reference TRBV29-1 and TRBJ1-1): SAVISQKPSRDICQRGTSLTIQCQVDSQVTMMFWYRQQPGQSLTLIATANQGSEATYESGFVIDKFPISRPNLTFSTLTVSNMSPEDSSIYLCSSGTRTEAFFGQGTRLTVV.

Concerning this clonotype: A read error is possible here, since a much larger clone lies one base away. This rearrangement joins TRBV7-2 to TRBJ1-4; D is unclear. This CDR3 has 17 amino acids. From germline, CDR1 is SGHTA and CDR2 FQGNSA. Written as DNA, the CDR3 is TGTGTCAGCAGCCCCGACCCGTCGGTCGGGTACCGGGAAAAACTGTTTTTT. Translating it yields CVSSPDPSVGYREKLFF.

This clonotype was recorded many times. The V gene is TRBV19, the J gene TRBJ1-1, with D possibly being TRBD1 (5 bases). Trimming left V 8 bases short and J 5 bases short, with 9 bases between. Per germline, CDR1 LNHDA and CDR2 SQIVND (reference sequence). The CDR3 spans 11 residues. CDR3 bases: TGTGCCAGTGCCAAGGGGACTGAAGCTTTCTTT. This translates into CASAKGTEAFF.

V is TRBV7-2 and J is TRBJ2-7; 7 nucleotides align to TRBD2. The length of the CDR3 is 14 residues. Germline CDR1 SGHTA, CDR2 FQGNSA. V lost 5 bases, J lost 2 bases, and 6 bases stayed unmatched. CDR3: CASSEPGLPYEQYF. DNA for the CDR3: TGTGCCAGCAGCGAACCGGGACTACCCTACGAGCAGTACTTC.